This T cell receptor beta chain was sequenced during a study of shared clonotypes between healthy human individuals. The study's findings and limits: How much donors shared clonotypes was expected to be affected by sequencing depth. Clonotypes shared by all four sorted-subset donors had higher generation probabilities than non-shared clonotypes.

Sorted-subset replicate PCR reactions were performed with 150 to 200 ng DNA, corresponding to 25,000 to 35,000 T cell genomes. TCRdb's copy holds only in-frame clones and misses some; the assay was immunoSEQ multiplex PCR. The table has 300,000 to 400,000 clones, about 70% seen once. The CDR3 runs to 19 residues. Germline CDR1 SEHNR, CDR2 FQNEAQ (reference sequence). This clone is a singleton in its sample. Its matching antigen is unknown. Mismatch with germline at one junction end may stem from a read error. This CDR3 is also generated by other DNA sequences in the sample. Sequencing was done on a sample of memory CD4+ T cells sorted from blood. Subset noted: CD45RA-negative fraction. This receptor was taken from a man aged 30 to 39 in good health. V usage is TRBV7-9 and J usage is TRBJ2-7; the match to TRBD2 covers 11 bases. The CDR3 nucleotides are TGTGCCAGCAGTTTAGCGAAGGGAGGGCCGGGACTAGCGGCATACGAGCAGTACTTC. Amino acid sequence: CASSLAKGGPGLAAYEQYF.